Each of the 24 T cell receptor beta chains below was sequenced from the same sample in a study of blood T cell repertoires in COVID-19. Repertoires were generated with immunoSEQ multiplex PCR, while TCRdb's copy carries only in-frame clones and drops some. The sample yields over 45,000 clones, 73% seen once. Sequencing used peripheral blood. These receptors all stem from a woman in her fifties or sixties with active or convalescent COVID-19.

DNA for the CDR3: TGTGCCAGCACCCGACAGGATCTTCCTTACGAGCAGTACTTC. This codes for CASTRQDLPYEQYF. The V call is TRBV28, the J call TRBJ2-7; D might be TRBD1 (6 bases). CDR3 length: 14 residues. Trimming shortened V by 7 bases and J by 4 bases, and 17 bases separated the two germline ends. Germline V CDR1 and CDR2: MDHEN, SYDVKM.

The chain is built from TRBV6-5 and TRBJ1-1, with 7 bases matching TRBD1. The trim removed 8 bases at V and 4 bases at J, leaving 4 bases unmatched. CDR3 size: 12 residues. Germline CDR1 and CDR2: MNHEY and SVGAGI. CDR3 sequence: CASHRGSTEAFF. CDR3 nucleotide sequence: TGTGCCAGCCACAGGGGTAGCACTGAAGCTTTCTTT.

This clone appeared many times. The chain uses TRBV4-1 and TRBJ1-4; 10 bases are a match to TRBD1. J lost 4 bases, V lost 3 bases, and 11 bases had no gene match. There are 18 residues in the CDR3. Germline CDR1 and CDR2: MGHRA and YSYEKL. DNA for the CDR3: TGCGCCAGCAGCCAGTCCGGGGGGACAGGGGCCGTTAATGAAAAACTGTTTTTT. Encoded protein: CASSQSGGTGAVNEKLFF.

As DNA, the CDR3 is TGTGCCAGTAGCACAGGGTCTCACACTGAAGCTTTCTTT. Protein: CASSTGSHTEAFF. V and J are TRBV19 and TRBJ1-1; TRBD1 is a possible D gene (6 bases). Germline V gives CDR1 LNHDA, CDR2 SQIVND (reference sequence). The CDR3 runs 13 residues. The V end lost 6 bases, the J end lost 3 bases, and 11 bases lay between the germline ends.

The chain couples TRBV28 to TRBJ2-7, with a weak D call TRBD1 (5 bases). Trimming pared 5 bases from V and 3 bases from J, leaving 17 bases between. The CDR3 covers 15 residues. In germline, CDR1 is MDHEN, CDR2 SYDVKM. The CDR3 spells CASSDPDRPLYEQYF. CDR3 sequence (DNA): TGTGCCAGCAGTGATCCCGACAGACCCCTCTACGAGCAGTACTTC.

This rearrangement joins TRBV19 to TRBJ1-1; 9 nucleotides agree with TRBD1. Germline values: CDR1 LNHDA, CDR2 SQIVND (reference sequence). Trimming removed 9 bases from V and 1 base from J; junction bases left unmatched: 6. This CDR3 region has 14 residues. For the CDR3, the DNA is TGTGCCAGCATAGGACAGGGGACGAACACTGAAGCTTTCTTT. This codes for CASIGQGTNTEAFF.

The genes are TRBV10-1 and TRBJ1-1; D call uncertain. The germline V and J ends were trimmed by 2 bases and 0 bases, with 7 bases remaining between them. Germline assignment: CDR1 WNHNN and CDR2 SYGVQD (reference sequence). The CDR3 contains 14 residues. The CDR3 DNA sequence: TGCGCCAGCAGTGAGGGCAGTTTGAACACTGAAGCTTTCTTT. It codes for CASSEGSLNTEAFF.

CDR3 residues: CASEQYFNSYEQYF. As DNA, the CDR3 is TGTGCCAGCGAACAGTACTTTAACTCTTACGAGCAGTACTTC. The chain joins TRBV2 to TRBJ2-7; D not resolved. The CDR3 has 14 amino acids. The V gene lost 8 bases and the J gene lost 4 bases, with 18 bases spanning the gap. Germline assignment: CDR1 SNHLY and CDR2 FYNNEI.

The V call is TRBV12-3 or TRBV12-4, the J call TRBJ1-3; D is undetermined. Between the trimmed V and J ends, which lost 6 bases and 0 bases, there was a span of 3 bases. This CDR3 region has 12 residues. The CDR3 DNA is TGTGCCAGCAGGGCCTCTGGAAACACCATATATTTT. This sequence encodes CASRASGNTIYF.

V gene TRBV10-1 combines with J gene TRBJ2-7; 7 positions agree with TRBD2. CDR1 WNHNN and CDR2 SYGVQD come from the germline V gene (reference sequence). With V trimmed by 4 bases and J by 3 bases, 0 bases remained unmatched. CDR3 length: 12 amino acids. DNA of the CDR3: TGCGCCAGCAGTGGGGGGGGCTACGAGCAGTACTTC. Protein sequence: CASSGGGYEQYF.

The DNA for the CDR3 is TGTGCCAGCAGCCCGAGGGTACAGGGATACGAGCAGTACTTC. This sequence encodes CASSPRVQGYEQYF. The chain combines TRBV3-1 (or the pseudogene TRBV3-2) with TRBJ2-7, with D tentatively TRBD1 (6 bases). Germline assignment: CDR1 LGHDT and CDR2 YNNKEL (reference sequence). This CDR3 contains 14 residues. Deletions cut 4 bases from V and 4 bases from J, with 14 bases between.

Many counts were recorded for this clone. The rearrangement links TRBV5-1 to TRBJ2-1; 10 nucleotides match TRBD2. The CDR3 runs to 16 residues. With V trimmed by 4 bases and J by 6 bases, 10 bases remained unmatched. Germline lookup yields CDR1 SGHRS and CDR2 YFSETQ. The CDR3 DNA reads TGCGCCAGCAGCCCATCCCAAGCGGGAGGGGGCAATGAGCAGTTCTTC. It yields the protein CASSPSQAGGGNEQFF.

The rearrangement uses TRBV29-1 and TRBJ2-7, with 9 bases aligning to TRBD1. Trimming cost V 6 bases and J 8 bases; bases outside gene matches: 8. Germline V gives CDR1 SQVTM, CDR2 ANQGSEA. This CDR3 has 12 residues. The CDR3 sequence is CSVRRTGDKQYF. CDR3 in DNA: TGCAGCGTCAGACGGACAGGGGATAAGCAGTACTTC.

This chain links TRBV5-1 with TRBJ1-1; TRBD1 aligns across 8 bases. The CDR3 has 13 amino acids. Germline trimming cut 7 bases from V and 0 bases from J; bases unmatched to any gene: 2. In germline, CDR1 is SGHRS, CDR2 YFSETQ. CDR3 sequence reads: CASSGQVNTEAFF. As DNA, the CDR3 is TGCGCCAGCTCGGGACAGGTGAACACTGAAGCTTTCTTT.

J is TRBJ2-7 and V is TRBV25-1; TRBD1 is a possible D gene (6 bases). This CDR3 has 13 residues. Trimming cost V 3 bases and J 5 bases, with 11 bases left between them. CDR1 and CDR2 (germline): MGHDK, SYGVNS. The CDR3 sequence: CASSEMGAHEQYF. DNA for the CDR3: TGTGCCAGCAGTGAGATGGGGGCACACGAGCAGTACTTC.

This clone appeared a single time. This rearrangement joins TRBV6-5 to TRBJ1-1; the D gene is possibly TRBD1 (5 bases). V lost 6 bases and J 8 bases, leaving 16 bases between the germline ends. Germline V CDR1 and CDR2: MNHEY, SVGAGI. This CDR3 spans 13 amino acids. DNA of the CDR3: TGTGCCAGCAGCATCACTTTTGGGGCAGAAGCTTTCTTT. Its translation is CASSITFGAEAFF.

This clone occurred a few times. The genes are TRBV5-4 and TRBJ1-6; 11 bases map to TRBD1. This CDR3 has 15 residues. The J segment lost 7 bases and the V segment lost 3 bases, leaving 3 bases of the junction unmatched. The germline V gene encodes CDR1 SGHNT and CDR2 YYREEE (reference sequence). CDR3 amino acids: CASSSGQGDNSPLHF. Here the CDR3 DNA reads TGTGCCAGCAGCTCGGGACAGGGGGACAATTCACCCCTCCACTTT.

This sequence joins TRBV11-1 and TRBJ2-2, with 8 bases matching TRBD1. Trimming at V came to 2 bases and at J to 7 bases, leaving 9 bases not matched to a gene. CDR1 and CDR2 from the germline V gene are SGHAT and FQDESV (reference sequence). The CDR3 is 16 residues long. Here the CDR3 DNA reads TGTGCCAGCAGCTTATGGGGCGCAGGGGGCCTCGGGGAGCTGTTTTTT. Its protein is CASSLWGAGGLGELFF.

The chain links TRBV7-2 to TRBJ2-1, with 7 bases fitting TRBD2. Germline assignment: CDR1 SGHTA and CDR2 FQGNSA. The V segment lost 5 bases and the J segment 7 bases; nucleotides outside the gene matches: 14. This CDR3 has 16 residues. The CDR3 sequence: CASSPQRTGGSNEQFF. The CDR3, as DNA: TGTGCCAGCAGCCCGCAGAGGACGGGAGGCTCGAATGAGCAGTTCTTC.

This sequence joins TRBV18 and TRBJ2-3; the D is unclear. The CDR3 is 11 amino acids. Germline CDR1 is KGHSH and CDR2 is LQKENI. V gave up 3 bases and J gave up 5 bases, with 3 bases separating them. CDR3 sequence reads: CASSPGDTQYF. The CDR3, as DNA: TGTGCCAGCTCACCCGGAGATACGCAGTATTTT.

Within the sample, this clone is medium-sized (0.01 to 0.1%). The genes are TRBV12-3 or TRBV12-4 and TRBJ1-2; 7 bases align to TRBD1. This CDR3 comprises 13 residues. The V segment lost 0 bases and the J segment 6 bases; nucleotides outside the gene matches: 1. Written as DNA, the CDR3 is TGTGCCAGCAGTTTAGCTACAGGGGATGGCTACACCTTC. This sequence encodes CASSLATGDGYTF.

The chain combines TRBV2 with TRBJ2-5; 7 bases agree with TRBD1. Germline CDR1 is SNHLY and CDR2 is FYNNEI. J was trimmed by 5 bases and V by 7 bases; bases with no gene match: 13. This CDR3 comprises 15 residues. The DNA of the CDR3 is TGTGCCAGCAATTTAGGGGGCGCATTAGTGGAGACCCAGTACTTC. Amino acids: CASNLGGALVETQYF.

This chain links TRBV6-5 with TRBJ2-5; D gene unclear. This CDR3 comprises 13 residues. In germline, CDR1 is MNHEY, CDR2 SVGAGI. V lost 0 bases, J lost 3 bases, and 5 bases lay in between. This CDR3 is CASSYSAEETQYF. As DNA, the CDR3 is TGTGCCAGCAGTTACTCGGCGGAAGAGACCCAGTACTTC.

The V and J genes are TRBV29-1 and TRBJ2-5, with TRBD2 matching 14 bases. Germline V gives CDR1 SQVTM, CDR2 ANQGSEA. The CDR3 has 15 amino acids. V trimming: 4 bases; J trimming: 5 bases; junction bases outside the gene matches: 6. CDR3 region: CSVGGTSGSMETQYF. Here the CDR3 DNA reads TGCAGCGTTGGGGGGACTAGCGGGAGTATGGAGACCCAGTACTTC.